Reported below is one TCR beta chain. Its cognate antigen is unknown. Healthy bone marrow donors made up the donors. The CDR3 runs to 16 residues. The germline V gene has CDR1 SEHNR and CDR2 FQNEAQ (reference sequence). V shed 5 bases, J shed 0 bases, and the junction held 7 bases outside the gene matches. The PCR employed 60 Vbeta primers together with 13 Jbeta primers. Data came from immunoSEQ multiplex PCR; TCRdb stores just in-frame clones and leaves some out. The sample includes 90,000 to 110,000 clones, over 70% seen only once; the top ten take less than 2.5%. This specimen comes from a study of cytomegalovirus exposure and HLA in healthy donors. Findings and limits, study-wide: Across donors, most TCRs were seen rarely, yet some public ones were widespread. DRB1 had the most TCR associations and HLA-C the fewest, a later analysis found, with rates varying by HLA locus. Earlier analysis looked at TCR beta V segments, and most were productive about 90% or about 30% of the time.

This chain links TRBV7-9 with TRBJ2-1, with 7 bases aligning to TRBD1. The material sequenced was PBMCs. The source of this sequence is a man aged 30-40 years in good health and CMV-seronegative. The CDR3 DNA reads as TGTGCCAGCAGCCCCCCACAGGGGAGCTCCTACAATGAGCAGTTCTTC. Translated: CASSPPQGSSYNEQFF.